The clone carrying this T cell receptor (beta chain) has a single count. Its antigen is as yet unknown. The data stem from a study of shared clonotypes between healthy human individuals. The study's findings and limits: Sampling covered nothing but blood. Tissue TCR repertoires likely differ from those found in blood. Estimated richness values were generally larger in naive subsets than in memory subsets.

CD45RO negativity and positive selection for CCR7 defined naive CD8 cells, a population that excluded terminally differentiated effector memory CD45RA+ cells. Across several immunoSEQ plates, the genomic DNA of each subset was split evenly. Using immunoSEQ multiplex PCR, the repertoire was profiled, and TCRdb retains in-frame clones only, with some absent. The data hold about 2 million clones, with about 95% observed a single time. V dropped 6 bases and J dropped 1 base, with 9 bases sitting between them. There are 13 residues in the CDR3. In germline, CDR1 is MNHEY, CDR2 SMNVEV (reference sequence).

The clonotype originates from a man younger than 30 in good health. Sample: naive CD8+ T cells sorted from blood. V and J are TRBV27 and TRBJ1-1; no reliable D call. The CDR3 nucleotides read TGTGCCAGCAGCGCCCCAGGGAACACTGAAGCTTTCTTT. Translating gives CASSAPGNTEAFF.